What follows are 19 T cell receptor beta chains derived from one specimen sequenced in a study of T cells in Graves' hyperthyroidism and ophthalmopathy. TCR beta CDR3 regions were amplified from RNA transcripts. In the first-round RT-PCR of the TCR CDR3, the HTBI primer set was used. A single record per CDR3 protein comes from TCRdb applying MiXCR to the multiplex PCR reads. The sample records fewer than 400,000 distinct CDR3 sequences, roughly 25% being singletons. Sample: blood. Source of these receptors: a man aged 45-65 years with Graves' hyperthyroidism.

The table lists this clonotype with a few counts. This chain uses TRBV6-2 or TRBV6-3 with TRBJ2-7; 8 nucleotides align to TRBD1. This CDR3 region has 16 residues. J gave up 4 bases and V 2 bases, and 10 bases lay outside the gene matches. In germline, CDR1 is MNHEY, CDR2 SVGEGT. The CDR3 DNA is TGTGCCAGCAGTTACACGCGGACAGGGAAAGGGTACGAGCAGTACTTC. Translating it yields CASSYTRTGKGYEQYF.

This chain joins TRBV7-2 and TRBJ1-3; D uncertain. Per the germline V gene, CDR1 is SGHTA and CDR2 is FQGNSA. Between the trimmed V and J ends, which lost 5 bases and 0 bases, there was a span of 17 bases. This CDR3 is 17 amino acids long. CDR3 coding DNA: TGTGCCAGCAGCCCCCCCTCTACCGCGTTCTCTGGAAACACCATATATTTT. Its translation is CASSPPSTAFSGNTIYF.

This clonotype was found many times. V and J are TRBV18 and TRBJ2-3, with 8 bases aligning to TRBD2. The J segment lost 4 bases and the V segment lost 5 bases, leaving 5 bases of the junction unmatched. This CDR3 spans 14 amino acids. The germline gives CDR1 KGHSH, CDR2 LQKENI. The CDR3 spells CASSVLAASDTQYF. In nucleotides, the CDR3 is TGTGCCAGCTCAGTACTAGCGGCATCAGATACGCAGTATTTT.

The table lists this clonotype with a few counts. The V gene is TRBV3-1, the J gene TRBJ1-1, with D unresolved. Trimming shortened V by 1 base and J by 7 bases, and 7 bases separated the two germline ends. CDR1 is LGHDT, CDR2 YNNKEL, per germline (reference sequence). The CDR3 runs 12 residues. This CDR3 reads CASSQVGSEAFF. Here the CDR3 DNA reads TGTGCCAGCAGCCAAGTGGGCAGTGAAGCTTTCTTT.

This clonotype appeared a few times. The gene calls are TRBV28 and TRBJ2-6, with no clear D. CDR1 is MDHEN, CDR2 SYDVKM, per germline. This CDR3 spans 16 amino acids. V was clipped by 6 bases and J by 0 bases, with 12 bases between them. For the CDR3, the DNA is TGTGCCAGCAGCGGCAGACTTAACTCTGGGGCCAACGTCCTGACTTTC. It translates to CASSGRLNSGANVLTF. Full variable domain (missing parts from reference TRBV28 and TRBJ2-6): DVKVTQSSRYLVKRTGEKVFLECVQDMDHENMFWYRQDPGLGLRLIYFSYDVKMKEKGDIPEGYSVSREKKERFSLILESASTNQTSMYLCASSGRLNSGANVLTFGAGSRLTVL.

The chain recombines TRBV20-1 with TRBJ2-7; D remains unclear. The V and J ends lost 5 bases and 1 base respectively, with 12 bases between them. CDR1 and CDR2 (germline): DFQATT, SNEGSKA (reference sequence). CDR3 length equals 13 residues. CDR3 residues: CSASTAISYEQYF. In DNA, the CDR3 is TGCAGTGCTTCCACCGCTATTTCCTACGAGCAGTACTTC.

Concerning this clonotype: One end of the junction fails to match germline, which may point to a read error. The rearrangement links TRBV3-1 to TRBJ2-7; 7 bases align to TRBD2. CDR1 and CDR2 (germline): LGHDT, YNNKEL (reference sequence). This CDR3 contains 16 residues. CDR3 sequence (DNA): TGTGCCAGCAGCCAAGGAGTACTAGCGAGCTCCTACGGGCAGTACTTC. Translated, it gives CASSQGVLASSYGQYF.

This clonotype was observed at least ten times. This chain connects TRBV30 to TRBJ2-5; no firm D call. CDR1 is GTSNPN, CDR2 SVGIG, per germline (reference sequence). This CDR3 contains 11 residues. V lost 2 bases and J 0 bases, leaving 1 base between the germline ends. The CDR3 nucleotides are TGTGCCTGGAGTAACCAAGAGACCCAGTACTTC. Translating it yields CAWSNQETQYF.

The chain links TRBV27 to TRBJ1-4; D gene ambiguous. The CDR3 is 15 residues long. Deletions cut 4 bases from V and 8 bases from J, with 17 bases between. Germline-derived CDR1 and CDR2 are MNHEY and SMNVEV (reference sequence). CDR3 protein: CASSYRTPKREKLFF. The CDR3 DNA reads TGTGCCAGCAGTTACCGGACCCCGAAGAGGGAAAAACTGTTTTTT. The full variable domain, completed using reference TRBV27 and TRBJ1-4, is EAQVTQNPRYLITVTGKKLTVTCSQNMNHEYMSWYRQDPGLGLRQIYYSMNVEVTDKGDVPEGYKVSRKEKRNFPLILESPSPNQTSLYFCASSYRTPKREKLFFGSGTQLSVL.

This clonotype was recorded a few times. This sequence joins TRBV5-1 and TRBJ2-7; TRBD1 aligns across 11 bases. J was trimmed by 0 bases and V by 0 bases; bases with no gene match: 5. The CDR3 totals 17 residues. The germline V gene has CDR1 SGHRS and CDR2 YFSETQ. The CDR3 DNA follows: TGCGCCAGCAGCTTGGTAGCCGGACAGGGGGCCTCCTACGAGCAGTACTTC. Protein sequence: CASSLVAGQGASYEQYF.

This clonotype was found many times. The CDR3 sequence: CASSSGTGEQYF. Written as DNA, the CDR3 is TGTGCCAGCAGCTCCGGGACGGGCGAGCAGTACTTC. J is TRBJ2-7 and V is TRBV6-1; tentatively, D is TRBD1 or TRBD2 (5 bases each). V was pared by 6 bases and J by 6 bases, with 12 bases between. Germline CDR1 and CDR2: MNHNS and SASEGT. This CDR3 spans 12 amino acids.

The chain employs TRBV28 and TRBJ2-7, with D tentatively TRBD1 or TRBD2 (5 bases each). This CDR3 has 14 amino acids. CDR1 and CDR2 from the germline V gene are MDHEN and SYDVKM. The germline V and J ends were trimmed by 3 bases and 3 bases, with 12 bases remaining between them. The CDR3 nucleotides read TGTGCCAGCAGTTTCGTTGGGGGTTTCTACGAGCAGTACTTC. Amino acids: CASSFVGGFYEQYF.

The chain recombines TRBV7-4 with TRBJ1-3; D unclear. The germline gives CDR1 SGHVT, CDR2 SQSDAQ. V was trimmed by 7 bases and J by 0 bases, leaving 10 bases between them. CDR3 size: 14 residues. In DNA form, the CDR3 reads TGTGCCAGCATCCGGGGTCTCTCTGGAAACACCATATATTTT. It codes for CASIRGLSGNTIYF.

This clonotype was picked up a small number of times. The rearrangement links TRBV19 to TRBJ2-3; weak D call: TRBD1 (6 bases). V lost 5 bases and J 0 bases, leaving 15 bases between the germline ends. The CDR3 is 16 amino acids. CDR1 LNHDA and CDR2 SQIVND come from the germline V gene (reference sequence). The CDR3 region is CASSPGAKRSTDTQYF. The CDR3 DNA is TGTGCCAGTAGTCCAGGGGCGAAAAGGAGCACAGATACGCAGTATTTT.

In the case of this clonotype: At one end, the junction sequence differs from germline, possibly due to a read error. J is TRBJ2-3 and V is TRBV7-2, with D perhaps matching TRBD1 (5 bases). Germline V gene sequence: CDR1 SGHTA, CDR2 FQGNSA. The CDR3 loop spans 14 amino acids. CDR3 bases: TGTGCCAGCAGCTTAGTAAGGGGCACAGATACGCGGTATTTT. Its protein product is CASSLVRGTDTRYF.

The V call is TRBV6-1, the J call TRBJ2-1; 7 bases align to TRBD2. With V trimmed by 4 bases and J by 6 bases, 12 bases remained unmatched. The CDR3 is 16 residues long. The germline gives CDR1 MNHNS, CDR2 SASEGT. The CDR3, as DNA: TGTGCCAGCAGTGTTGAGGCGGGAGTCATTGGCAATGAGCAGTTCTTC. It yields the protein CASSVEAGVIGNEQFF.

The chain is built from TRBV27 and TRBJ2-2, with 8 bases matching TRBD1. Losses at the gene ends were 5 bases for V and 1 base for J; bases not matched to a gene: 9. Per germline, CDR1 MNHEY and CDR2 SMNVEV (reference sequence). The CDR3 covers 17 residues. For the CDR3, the DNA is TGTGCCAGCAGTCACTCGACCGGGACAGGGAACACCGGGGAGCTGTTTTTT. It codes for CASSHSTGTGNTGELFF.

This clonotype was seen ten or more times. As DNA, the CDR3 is TGTGCCAGCAGTCCCCCGGGGGGGGCGGATACGCAGTATTTT. As protein: CASSPPGGADTQYF. The rearrangement joins TRBV3-1 to TRBJ2-3, with 8 bases identical to TRBD2. With V trimmed by 6 bases and J by 6 bases, 8 bases remained unmatched. The CDR3 is made up of 14 amino acids. Germline lookup yields CDR1 LGHDT and CDR2 YNNKEL (reference sequence).

The V call is TRBV7-6, the J call TRBJ2-1, with D hard to call. The germline gives CDR1 SGHVS, CDR2 FNYEAQ. The length of the CDR3 is 17 residues. V lost 1 base and J 0 bases, leaving 13 bases between the germline ends. CDR3 DNA: TGTGCCAGCAGCTTAGAGACTCCCCTGAGCTCCTACAATGAGCAGTTCTTC. It translates to CASSLETPLSSYNEQFF. Full variable domain (rest looked up from reference TRBV7-6 and TRBJ2-1): GAGVSQSPRYKVTKRGQDVALRCDPISGHVSLYWYRQALGQGPEFLTYFNYEAQQDKSGLPNDRFSAERPEGSISTLTIQRTEQRDSAMYRCASSLETPLSSYNEQFFGPGTRLTVL.